Following are 24 T cell receptor beta chains from one sample sequenced in a study of T cells in Graves' hyperthyroidism and ophthalmopathy. TCR beta CDR3 regions were amplified from RNA. In the first-round RT-PCR of the TCR CDR3, the HTBI primer set was used. TCRdb independently ran MiXCR on the multiplex PCR reads; one entry per CDR3 protein. The repertoire holds under 650,000 distinct CDR3 sequences, with 16% as singletons. Sequenced sample: blood. The source is a young woman with Graves' hyperthyroidism.

This clonotype was observed many times. The rearrangement uses TRBV7-2 and TRBJ2-7; 8 nucleotides align to TRBD2. The CDR3 length is 14 residues. The V and J ends lost 0 bases and 6 bases, in that order; junction bases with no gene match: 4. Looked up from germline, CDR1 is SGHTA and CDR2 is FQGNSA. The CDR3: CASSLAAGGGEQYF. Here the CDR3 DNA reads TGTGCCAGCAGCTTAGCTGCGGGAGGCGGCGAGCAGTACTTC.

In this sample, this clonotype turned up a few times. The V and J genes are TRBV12-3 or TRBV12-4 and TRBJ1-2; maybe TRBD1 (5 bases). Trimming left V 6 bases short and J 3 bases short, with 11 bases between. This CDR3 contains 13 residues. The CDR3, as DNA: TGTGCCAGCAGCCTGGACATGGACTATGGCTACACCTTC. Protein: CASSLDMDYGYTF.

The chain is built from TRBV19 and TRBJ2-1; 7 bases map to TRBD1. The CDR3 length is 12 residues. The J segment lost 15 bases and the V segment lost 10 bases, leaving 15 bases of the junction unmatched. Looked up from germline, CDR1 is LNHDA and CDR2 is SQIVND (reference sequence). The CDR3 here is CAIQIGRQGVFF. In DNA form, the CDR3 reads TGTGCCATTCAGATAGGGAGACAGGGCGTGTTCTTC. The full variable domain, in which reference TRBV19 and TRBJ2-1 provide the parts outside the CDR3, is DGGITQSPKYLFRKEGQNVTLSCEQNLNHDAMYWYRQDPGQGLRLIYYSQIVNDFQKGDIAEGYSVSREKKESFPLTVTSAQKNPTAFYLCAIQIGRQGVFFGPGTRLTVL.

This clonotype came up a few times. The CDR3 is CSARGGTGVWYEQYF. For the CDR3, the DNA is TGCAGTGCTAGAGGCGGGACAGGTGTTTGGTACGAGCAGTACTTC. The chain has TRBV20-1 and TRBJ2-7; TRBD1 aligns across 8 bases. The CDR3 spans 15 residues. Germline trimming cut 1 base from V and 4 bases from J; bases unmatched to any gene: 9. CDR1 DFQATT and CDR2 SNEGSKA come from the germline V gene (reference sequence).

This clonotype came up a few times. This chain uses TRBV7-6 with TRBJ2-3; no clear D gene. This CDR3 is 17 amino acids long. Germline CDR1 reads SGHVS; CDR2 reads FNYEAQ. V dropped 0 bases and J dropped 6 bases, with 19 bases sitting between them. CDR3 DNA sequence: TGTGCCAGCAGCTTAGCGCTTGGGCCCCCTGGGCGGGATACGCAGTATTTT. Its protein product is CASSLALGPPGRDTQYF. The full variable domain, completed using reference TRBV7-6 and TRBJ2-3, is GAGVSQSPRYKVTKRGQDVALRCDPISGHVSLYWYRQALGQGPEFLTYFNYEAQQDKSGLPNDRFSAERPEGSISTLTIQRTEQRDSAMYRCASSLALGPPGRDTQYFGPGTRLTVL.

At least ten counts were recorded for this clonotype. The V gene is TRBV7-2, the J gene TRBJ1-1; D gene ambiguous. Per the germline V gene, CDR1 is SGHTA and CDR2 is FQGNSA. The CDR3 is made up of 14 amino acids. V was pared by 10 bases and J by 2 bases, with 17 bases between. The CDR3 DNA follows: TGTGCCACCTCCATAGGGCGGACTAACACTGAAGCTTTCTTT. Its translation is CATSIGRTNTEAFF.

This clonotype was seen repeatedly, ten times or more. The rearrangement links TRBV28 to TRBJ2-7, with TRBD2 as a possible D gene (6 bases). V lost 4 bases and J 3 bases, leaving 7 bases between the germline ends. From germline, CDR1 is MDHEN and CDR2 SYDVKM. The CDR3 covers 12 residues. CDR3 residues: CASSSDYYEQYF. In DNA form, the CDR3 reads TGTGCCAGCAGTTCGGACTACTACGAGCAGTACTTC.

This clonotype has ten or more counts. V is TRBV12-3 or TRBV12-4 and J is TRBJ1-5; no clear D gene. V was trimmed by 7 bases and J by 4 bases, leaving 14 bases between them. CDR3 length: 14 amino acids. Here the CDR3 DNA reads TGTGCCAGCACCCATGGAGGGCAGAATCAGCCCCAGCATTTT. This gives the protein CASTHGGQNQPQHF.

The J gene is TRBJ1-6, the V gene TRBV27; the D is unclear. The germline CDR1 and CDR2 sequences are MNHEY and SMNVEV (reference sequence). This CDR3 spans 16 amino acids. The V end was cut by 6 bases, the J end by 3 bases, with 15 bases between. The CDR3 region is CASRPTLGSYNSPLHF. For the CDR3, the DNA is TGTGCCAGCAGGCCGACCTTGGGGAGCTATAATTCACCCCTCCACTTT.

The chain employs TRBV19 and TRBJ2-1, with D perhaps TRBD1 or TRBD2 (5 bases each). The CDR3 totals 17 residues. V lost 5 bases to trimming and J lost 0 bases, with 17 bases between them. Looked up from germline, CDR1 is LNHDA and CDR2 is SQIVND (reference sequence). CDR3 in DNA: TGTGCCAGTAGTCCCGGGGCAAGGCGGACCTCCTACAATGAGCAGTTCTTC. It specifies CASSPGARRTSYNEQFF.

In its sample, this clonotype was seen a few times. The V and J genes are TRBV7-2 and TRBJ1-2; no definite D call. Trimming pared 0 bases from V and 0 bases from J, leaving 5 bases between. CDR1 is SGHTA and CDR2 is FQGNSA in the germline V gene. The CDR3 contains 14 residues. CDR3 sequence (DNA): TGTGCCAGCAGCTTAGCCGGAACTAACTATGGCTACACCTTC. Translation gives CASSLAGTNYGYTF.

The chain recombines TRBV20-1 with TRBJ2-3; 8 bases fit TRBD2. Germline CDR1 reads DFQATT; CDR2 reads SNEGSKA (reference sequence). J lost 5 bases, V lost 5 bases, and 6 bases had no gene match. This CDR3 region has 13 residues. This CDR3 reads CSAGLAGRDTQYF. In nucleotides, the CDR3 is TGCAGTGCTGGCTTAGCGGGAAGAGATACGCAGTATTTT.

This clonotype was counted many times. The J gene is TRBJ2-1, the V gene TRBV7-2; no reliable D call. The CDR3 length is 12 residues. Per the germline V gene, CDR1 is SGHTA and CDR2 is FQGNSA. V was clipped by 6 bases and J by 8 bases, with 11 bases between them. This CDR3 reads CASSFSRDEQFF. The CDR3 DNA reads as TGTGCCAGCAGTTTTAGTCGAGATGAGCAGTTCTTC.

This clonotype was counted many times. The chain employs TRBV28 and TRBJ2-7, with 7 bases that match TRBD1. The junction had 5 bases not matched to a gene; V was cut back by 3 bases and J by 3 bases. The CDR3 has 14 residues. Germline lookup yields CDR1 MDHEN and CDR2 SYDVKM. The CDR3 sequence: CASSLWDSLYEQYF. The CDR3 DNA is TGTGCCAGCAGTTTGTGGGACAGCCTCTACGAGCAGTACTTC.

This clonotype was recorded many times. The CDR3 protein is CSARDIETQYF. The DNA of the CDR3 is TGCAGTGCTAGAGATATAGAGACCCAGTACTTC. The V and J genes are TRBV20-1 and TRBJ2-5; no reliable D call. CDR3 length: 11 residues. V was trimmed by 0 bases and J by 4 bases, leaving 3 bases between them. Germline CDR1 reads DFQATT; CDR2 reads SNEGSKA (reference sequence).

At least ten counts were recorded for this clonotype. V gene TRBV28 combines with J gene TRBJ2-5; 10 bases are shared with TRBD1. Germline V lookup: CDR1 MDHEN, CDR2 SYDVKM. The trim removed 5 bases at V and 5 bases at J, leaving 8 bases unmatched. This CDR3 region has 15 residues. As DNA, the CDR3 is TGTGCCAGCAGTCACCCCAGGACAGGGGGGGAGACCCAGTACTTC. Residues: CASSHPRTGGETQYF. The full variable domain, its missing parts supplied by reference TRBV28 and TRBJ2-5, is DVKVTQSSRYLVKRTGEKVFLECVQDMDHENMFWYRQDPGLGLRLIYFSYDVKMKEKGDIPEGYSVSREKKERFSLILESASTNQTSMYLCASSHPRTGGETQYFGPGTRLLVL.

The chain uses TRBV28 and TRBJ1-5; D call uncertain. CDR1 and CDR2 (germline): MDHEN, SYDVKM. This CDR3 is 15 amino acids long. Trimming removed 0 bases from V and 5 bases from J, with 11 bases in between. The CDR3 loop is CASSLWGSGHQPQHF. As DNA, the CDR3 is TGTGCCAGCAGTTTATGGGGGAGCGGCCATCAGCCCCAGCATTTT. Drawing the rest from reference TRBV28 and TRBJ1-5, the complete variable domain is DVKVTQSSRYLVKRTGEKVFLECVQDMDHENMFWYRQDPGLGLRLIYFSYDVKMKEKGDIPEGYSVSREKKERFSLILESASTNQTSMYLCASSLWGSGHQPQHFGDGTRLSIL.

The rearrangement uses TRBV7-2 and TRBJ2-1; 16 bases are a match to TRBD2. CDR1 and CDR2 (germline): SGHTA, FQGNSA. J was trimmed by 9 bases and V by 5 bases; bases with no gene match: 10. The CDR3 extends over 17 amino acids. The CDR3 sequence is CASSPGTSGRGGGEQFF. CDR3 nucleotides: TGTGCCAGCAGCCCTGGGACTAGCGGGAGGGGGGGGGGTGAGCAGTTCTTC.

The chain couples TRBV14 to TRBJ1-1; D is perhaps TRBD1 (5 bases). This CDR3 is built from 13 residues. V was trimmed by 5 bases and J by 5 bases, leaving 12 bases between them. From germline, CDR1 is SGHDN and CDR2 FVKESK. CDR3 protein: CASSNYRGTEAFF. The CDR3 nucleotides are TGTGCCAGCAGCAATTACCGGGGGACTGAAGCTTTCTTT.

This clonotype was detected a few times. This chain links TRBV20-1 with TRBJ2-1; TRBD2 might be the D (5 bases). CDR3 size: 12 residues. The V end lost 3 bases, the J end lost 6 bases, and 9 bases lay between the germline ends. Germline-derived CDR1 and CDR2 are DFQATT and SNEGSKA (reference sequence). CDR3 sequence: CSARVLANEQFF. Here the CDR3 DNA reads TGCAGTGCTAGGGTCCTAGCCAATGAGCAGTTCTTC.

The chain uses TRBV5-6 and TRBJ2-7; 11 bases align to TRBD1. Germline V CDR1 and CDR2: SGHDT, YYEEEE. Germline trimming cut 3 bases from V and 4 bases from J; bases unmatched to any gene: 3. CDR3 length equals 14 residues. The CDR3, as DNA: TGTGCCAGCAGCTGGGGACAGGGGGTGTACGAGCAGTACTTC. Translated, it gives CASSWGQGVYEQYF.

A note on this clonotype: An end of the junction differs from the germline gene, which may be a read error. The chain recombines TRBV18 with TRBJ2-3; 9 bases agree with TRBD2. The CDR3 length is 14 residues. Per the germline V gene, CDR1 is KGHSH and CDR2 is LQKENI. For the CDR3, the DNA is TGTGCCACAGGCAAGACTAGCGGCACAGATACACAGTATTTT. This encodes CATGKTSGTDTQYF.

This clonotype appeared many times. V usage is TRBV11-2 and J usage is TRBJ2-1; 9 bases are shared with TRBD2. The CDR3 spans 16 residues. CDR1 and CDR2 (germline): SGHAT, FQNNGV. V lost 5 bases, J lost 9 bases, and 14 bases stayed unmatched. This CDR3 is CASSPVELAGSGEQFF. The CDR3 bases are TGTGCCAGCAGCCCCGTGGAACTAGCGGGTAGTGGTGAGCAGTTCTTC.

Many counts were recorded for this clonotype. This chain uses TRBV28 with TRBJ1-5, with D perhaps matching TRBD1 (6 bases). Germline V gene lookup returns CDR1 MDHEN and CDR2 SYDVKM. Trimming pared 1 base from V and 2 bases from J, leaving 12 bases between. The CDR3 length is 16 residues. In nucleotides, the CDR3 is TGTGCCAGCAGTTTATACACAGGGCAGGGCAATCAGCCCCAGCATTTT. Amino acids: CASSLYTGQGNQPQHF.